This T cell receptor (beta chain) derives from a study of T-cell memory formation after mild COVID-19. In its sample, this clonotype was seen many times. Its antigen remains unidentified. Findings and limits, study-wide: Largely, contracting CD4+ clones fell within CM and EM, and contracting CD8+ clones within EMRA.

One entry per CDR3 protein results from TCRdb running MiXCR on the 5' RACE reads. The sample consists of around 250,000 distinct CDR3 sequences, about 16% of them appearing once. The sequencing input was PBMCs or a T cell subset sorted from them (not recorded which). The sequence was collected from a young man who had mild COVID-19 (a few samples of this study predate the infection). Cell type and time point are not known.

The chain's CDR3 is CASSTRAGPYEQYF. The CDR3 bases are TGCGCCAGCAGTACCCGAGCGGGCCCCTACGAGCAGTACTTC. This chain links TRBV5-1 with TRBJ2-7; D might be TRBD2 (6 bases). CDR1 is SGHRS and CDR2 is YFSETQ in the germline V gene. The CDR3 totals 14 residues. V lost 5 bases and J lost 2, with 14 bases in between. Based on the CDR3 plus reference TRBV5-1 and TRBJ2-7, the full variable domain is KAGVTQTPRYLIKTRGQQVTLSCSPISGHRSVSWYQQTPGQGLQFLFEYFSETQRNKGNFPGRFSGRQFSNSRSEMNVSTLELGDSALYLCASSTRAGPYEQYFGPGTRLTVT.